These T cell receptor beta chains were read from a single sample in a study of T cell changes during pregnancy in multiple sclerosis. TCRdb keeps only in-frame clones here, not all; method: immunoSEQ multiplex PCR. The table shows more than 20,000 clones, with approximately 92% occurring only once. This material consisted of CD8+ T cells from peripheral blood mononuclear cells, taken in the third trimester of pregnancy. These receptors were collected from a female donor with multiple sclerosis, enrolled in a pregnancy study. Each CDR3 is given with its conserved first and last residue.

>TRBJ1-6|15|TRBV6-1
CASSEGEGLNSPLHF
>TRBJ2-7|16|TRBV7-9
CASRPTLAGISYEQYF
>TRBJ2-3|16|TRBV13
CASSLQTSGLTDTQYF
>TRBJ1-1|12|TRBV7-2
CASIPAATAAFF
>TRBJ2-3|16|TRBV4-3
CASSQELAGHTDTQYF
>TRBJ2-2|13|TRBV29-1
CSVVRGNTGELFF
>TRBJ2-3|16|TRBV5-5
CASSLSRGGAFDTQYF
>TRBJ2-5|15|TRBV10-3
CATYPGTGGQETQYF
>TRBJ1-1|14|TRBV27
CASSFGTGGTEAFF
>TRBJ2-7|13|TRBV7-3
CASSLSSSYEQYF
>TRBJ1-3|15|TRBV18
CASRARDNSGNTIYF
>TRBJ2-5|14|TRBV19
CASSKKRLAETQYF
>TRBJ1-6|15|TRBV4-3
CASSQERGSNSPLHF
>TRBJ1-1|12|TRBV14
CASSQGGGEAFF
>TRBJ2-7|15|TRBV27
CASSSSGQGVYEQYF
>TRBJ1-2|16|TRBV13
CASSLEDRPGFEGYTF
>TRBJ2-1|12|TRBV6-5
CASSYGSGEQFF
>TRBJ1-1|12|TRBV7-9
CASSFSGTEAFF
>TRBJ1-1|14|TRBV6-5
CASSYPGGQTEAFF
>TRBJ2-5|14|TRBV10-3
CAISGGGDQETQYF
>TRBJ2-7|13|TRBV2
CASSGTVLYEQYF
>TRBJ2-2|17|TRBV27
CASSLSKFGGTTGELFF
>TRBJ2-2|11|TRBV6-1
CAEGNAGELFF
>TRBJ1-2|13|TRBV15
CATSRQGDYGYTF
>TRBJ2-1|12|TRBV6-1
CASSEMPEVEFF
>TRBJ2-1|14|TRBV19
CATAGGLSYNEQFF
>TRBJ1-1|15|TRBV5-1
CASSLLPGANTEAFF
>TRBJ2-1|14|TRBV25-1
CASSVASGNGEQFF
>TRBJ2-1|19|TRBV4-1
CASSQVESGIVGQYNEQFF
>TRBJ1-1|17|TRBV9
CASSVSRDRAMNTEAFF
>TRBJ2-7|13|TRBV27
CASSLSLAYEQYF
>TRBJ1-5|14|TRBV27
CASSLSGSNQPQHF
>TRBJ2-5|13|TRBV4-2
CASSQVPQETQYF
>TRBJ2-1|15|TRBV9
CASSGAGGGYNEQFF
>TRBJ2-1|17|TRBV10-2
CASSEGGLTSSYNEQFF
>TRBJ2-7|13|TRBV4-2
CASSQVGGYEQYF
>TRBJ2-2|14|TRBV4-1
CASSDGPRAGELFF
>TRBJ2-7|14|TRBV11-2
CASSSGLIFYEQYF
>TRBJ2-1|14|TRBV27
CASTSPPAYNEQFF
>TRBJ2-3|16|TRBV7-9
CASSLGQRGPTDTQYF
>TRBJ2-7|15|TRBV7-9
CASSLDWGRGDEQYF
>TRBJ2-1|17|TRBV27
CASSTRTSGRSYNEQFF
>TRBJ2-2|15|TRBV6-5
CASSGAGVSPGELFF
>TRBJ1-1|19|TRBV5-1
CASSSHAGMGTKGDTEAFF
>TRBJ2-6|15|TRBV27
CASSLLKSGANVLTF
>TRBJ1-3|14|TRBV11-2
CASSTGVSGNTIYF
>TRBJ2-7|15|TRBV5-1
CASSLAVAGAYEQYF
>TRBJ2-1|15|TRBV29-1
CSVEADSGRVNEQFF
>TRBJ2-4|13|TRBV28
CASCTTGENIQYF
>TRBJ1-1|17|TRBV5-1
CASSSTEKYYMNTEAFF
>TRBJ2-2|16|TRBV28
CASSFRAGVGTGELFF
>TRBJ2-1|16|TRBV27
CASRPGLAAPVDEQFF
>TRBJ2-5|14|TRBV7-9
CASSPDRGQETQYF